The 22 T cell receptor beta chains presented below share a single source sample, sequenced in a study of blood T cell repertoires in COVID-19. Using immunoSEQ multiplex PCR, the repertoire was profiled, and TCRdb retains in-frame clones only, with some absent. The data contain roughly 250,000 clones, roughly 93% of them singletons. Sequences were obtained from PBMCs or T cells enriched from blood (not recorded which). The receptor set was obtained from a woman aged 40-49 years with acute COVID-19.

This chain connects TRBV7-2 to TRBJ1-5; TRBD1 might be the D (5 bases). Trimming cost V 1 base and J 2 bases, with 6 bases left between them. This CDR3 has 14 amino acids. CDR1 is SGHTA, CDR2 FQGNSA, per germline. This chain's CDR3 is CASSLVGGNQPQHF. CDR3 DNA sequence: TGTGCCAGCAGCTTAGTAGGGGGCAATCAGCCCCAGCATTTT.

V gene TRBV11-2 combines with J gene TRBJ2-7; a weak D match, TRBD1 (5 bases). This CDR3 is 15 amino acids long. Germline V gives CDR1 SGHAT, CDR2 FQNNGV. V dropped 6 bases and J dropped 3 bases, with 18 bases sitting between them. The CDR3 reads CASSRPSQGIYEQYF. Written as DNA, the CDR3 is TGTGCCAGCAGTCGCCCCAGTCAGGGAATCTACGAGCAGTACTTC.

The rearrangement joins TRBV7-8 to TRBJ2-1; a possible D gene is TRBD1 (5 bases). Germline V gene data show CDR1 as SGHVS and CDR2 as FQNEAQ. The CDR3 loop spans 16 amino acids. Trimming removed 1 base from V and 0 bases from J, with 10 bases in between. CDR3 sequence: CASSLEGRASYNEQFF. Written as DNA, the CDR3 is TGTGCCAGCAGCTTAGAAGGCAGGGCCTCCTACAATGAGCAGTTCTTC.

V is TRBV27 and J is TRBJ2-4; possibly TRBD2 for D (6 bases). Trimming stripped 6 bases from V and 2 bases from J, with 11 bases between. The CDR3 is 14 amino acids. Germline V gives CDR1 MNHEY, CDR2 SMNVEV (reference sequence). The CDR3 DNA is TGTGCCAGCAGGGAACGGGGGACCAAAAACATTCAGTACTTC. It specifies CASRERGTKNIQYF.

The rearrangement links TRBV7-9 to TRBJ2-3, with 11 bases fitting TRBD2. Germline assignment: CDR1 SEHNR and CDR2 FQNEAQ (reference sequence). The CDR3 loop spans 15 amino acids. V gave up 5 bases and J gave up 5 bases; unmatched junction bases: 6. The CDR3 bases are TGTGCCAGCAGCAACGGACTAGCGGGTAAAGATACGCAGTATTTT. Its protein product is CASSNGLAGKDTQYF.

The J gene is TRBJ1-1, the V gene TRBV19; 7 bases agree with TRBD1. This CDR3 region has 14 residues. V gave up 8 bases and J gave up 1 base; unmatched junction bases: 7. The germline gives CDR1 LNHDA, CDR2 SQIVND (reference sequence). CDR3: CASFPRGENTEAFF. The CDR3 region has the DNA TGTGCCAGTTTCCCCAGGGGGGAGAACACTGAAGCTTTCTTT.

V and J are TRBV18 and TRBJ1-4, with unresolved D. This CDR3 has 15 amino acids. Trimming removed 3 bases at V and 4 bases at J, with 12 bases between. Germline CDR1 reads KGHSH; CDR2 reads LQKENI. The CDR3 DNA is TGTGCCAGCTCACCTTCCGGAGGGTATAATGAAAAACTGTTTTTT. Its translation: CASSPSGGYNEKLFF.

This clone was observed a single time. The chain uses TRBV5-5 and TRBJ1-6, with a possible D match to TRBD1 (5 bases). Trimming stripped 4 bases from V and 10 bases from J, with 12 bases between. This CDR3 is 13 amino acids long. Germline values: CDR1 SGHKS, CDR2 YYEKEE (reference sequence). Here the CDR3 DNA reads TGTGCCAGCAGCCTACAGGTTTCCTCACCCCTCCACTTT. This encodes CASSLQVSSPLHF.

This clone was seen once. In DNA, the CDR3 is TGTGCCACTAAGGACAGGGCCGGGGCCAACGTCCTGACTTTC. Protein product: CATKDRAGANVLTF. The chain combines TRBV28 with TRBJ2-6; 8 bases are shared with TRBD1. Germline lookup yields CDR1 MDHEN and CDR2 SYDVKM. The CDR3 spans 14 residues. V trimming: 10 bases; J trimming: 4 bases; junction bases outside the gene matches: 6.

V usage is TRBV30 and J usage is TRBJ1-5; a weak D match, TRBD1 (6 bases). The CDR3 is 13 amino acids. Germline CDR1 GTSNPN, CDR2 SVGIG (reference sequence). Trimming pared 1 base from V and 4 bases from J, leaving 8 bases between. CDR3 sequence: CAWSGGRNQPQHF. In nucleotides, the CDR3 is TGTGCCTGGAGTGGGGGGCGGAATCAGCCCCAGCATTTT. The complete variable domain, with remaining parts taken from reference TRBV30 and TRBJ1-5, reads SQTIHQWPATLVQPVGSPLSLECTVEGTSNPNLYWYRQAAGRGLQLLFYSVGIGQISSEVPQNLSASRPQDRQFILSSKKLLLSDSGFYLCAWSGGRNQPQHFGDGTRLSIL.

The chain links TRBV28 to TRBJ1-2; TRBD1 agrees at 7 bases. The CDR3 has 14 residues. Unmatched junction bases numbered 8, after V lost 3 bases and J lost 7 bases. Germline V gives CDR1 MDHEN, CDR2 SYDVKM. The CDR3 region has the DNA TGTGCCAGCAGTTTCAATGACAGGGTGGGTGGCTACACCTTC. The encoded protein is CASSFNDRVGGYTF.

CDR3: CASSRLVASYSTDTQYF. The CDR3, as DNA: TGTGCCAGCAGCCGACTGGTAGCGAGTTACAGCACAGATACGCAGTATTTT. The rearrangement links TRBV28 to TRBJ2-3, with a weak D call TRBD2 (5 bases). CDR3 length: 17 amino acids. The germline V and J ends were trimmed by 6 bases and 0 bases, with 19 bases remaining between them. CDR1 MDHEN and CDR2 SYDVKM come from the germline V gene.

CDR3 amino acids: CASSGSSETQYF. The CDR3 region has the DNA TGTGCCAGCAGCGGGAGTAGCGAGACCCAGTACTTC. The chain joins TRBV25-1 to TRBJ2-5; D may be TRBD2 (6 bases). The CDR3 runs 12 residues. The ends were cut back, 6 bases at V and 5 bases at J, with 10 bases in the middle. Per germline, CDR1 MGHDK and CDR2 SYGVNS.

The chain uses TRBV29-1 and TRBJ2-7; 9 positions match TRBD1. Germline V gene sequence: CDR1 SQVTM, CDR2 ANQGSEA. The length of the CDR3 is 14 residues. Trimming at V came to 6 bases and at J to 2 bases, leaving 8 bases not matched to a gene. The CDR3 DNA reads TGCAGCGTGGCCGGGGACAGGGCCCCCTACGAGCAGTACTTC. Its protein is CSVAGDRAPYEQYF.

The chain combines TRBV28 with TRBJ2-2; D call uncertain. With 3 bases removed from V and 4 bases from J, the gap between germline ends came to 9 bases. The CDR3 is made up of 14 amino acids. Germline lookup yields CDR1 MDHEN and CDR2 SYDVKM. The CDR3 region has the DNA TGTGCCAGCAGTTTGGTGGCCCCCACCGGGGAGCTGTTTTTT. It is translated as CASSLVAPTGELFF.

This sequence joins TRBV28 and TRBJ2-3; TRBD2 aligns across 11 bases. From germline, CDR1 is MDHEN and CDR2 SYDVKM. The V and J ends lost 5 bases and 4 bases, in that order; junction bases with no gene match: 14. CDR3 size: 18 residues. The CDR3 nucleotides are TGTGCCAGCAGTATTGATAGCGGGGGGGCCGGGACAGCAGATACGCAGTATTTT. This codes for CASSIDSGGAGTADTQYF.

This rearrangement joins TRBV7-6 to TRBJ2-3, with 11 bases fitting TRBD1. V gave up 5 bases and J gave up 3 bases; unmatched junction bases: 7. Per germline, CDR1 SGHVS and CDR2 FNYEAQ. The CDR3 runs 16 residues. The CDR3 nucleotides read TGTGCCAGCAGCCTTGGGACAGGGGGAAATACAGATACGCAGTATTTT. It translates to CASSLGTGGNTDTQYF.

The chain uses TRBV30 and TRBJ1-3, with D maybe TRBD1 (6 bases). Germline values: CDR1 GTSNPN, CDR2 SVGIG (reference sequence). The CDR3 is 18 amino acids. Trimming took 4 bases from V and 0 from J, leaving 22 bases between them. CDR3 DNA sequence: TGTGCCTGGACTGCAGGCAGGGGACGAATCCACTCTGGAAACACCATATATTTT. Protein product: CAWTAGRGRIHSGNTIYF.

The genes are TRBV4-2 and TRBJ1-1; the match to TRBD1 covers 8 bases. V lost 0 bases to trimming and J lost 1 base; unmatched junction nucleotides: 7. Germline CDR1 LGHNA, CDR2 YNFKEQ. The CDR3 covers 17 residues. This CDR3 reads CASSQEQGARSNTEAFF. CDR3 in DNA: TGTGCCAGCAGCCAAGAGCAGGGGGCTCGGTCGAACACTGAAGCTTTCTTT.

This rearrangement joins TRBV7-2 to TRBJ2-7; no definite D call. The CDR3 is 15 residues long. Germline-derived CDR1 and CDR2 are SGHTA and FQGNSA. Trimming took 3 bases from V and 4 from J, leaving 16 bases between them. CDR3 in DNA: TGTGCCAGCAGCTTTAGCTCAACCCTGGTTTACGAGCAGTACTTC. Amino acids: CASSFSSTLVYEQYF.

This chain uses TRBV10-3 with TRBJ2-3; D unresolved. The CDR3 length is 17 residues. Between the trimmed V and J ends, which lost 0 bases and 6 bases, there was a span of 19 bases. The germline CDR1 and CDR2 sequences are ENHRY and SYGVKD. The CDR3: CAISESPEEQSHDTQYF. The CDR3 nucleotides read TGTGCCATCAGTGAGTCCCCAGAGGAGCAATCACATGATACGCAGTATTTT.

The chain employs TRBV6-5 and TRBJ1-6; weak D call: TRBD1 (6 bases). CDR3 size: 13 residues. CDR1 is MNHEY, CDR2 SVGAGI, per germline. The CDR3 nucleotides are TGTGCGACCAGGACAGTAGATAATTCACCCCTCCACTTT. Translated, it gives CATRTVDNSPLHF.